These 26 T cell receptor beta chains originate from one sample sequenced in a study of T cell responses to AZD1222 COVID-19 vaccine. Using immunoSEQ multiplex PCR, the repertoire was profiled, and TCRdb retains in-frame clones only, with some absent. The repertoire consists of approximately 100,000 clones, with about nine tenths occurring once and the leading ten covering around 2.8%. The material sequenced was peripheral blood, taken on day 0 of MenACWY control vaccination. The receptors were gathered from an adult in good health.

The V and J genes are TRBV7-2 and TRBJ1-1; D remains unclear. The CDR3 covers 12 residues. With 1 base removed from V and 3 bases from J, the gap between germline ends came to 3 bases. CDR1 is SGHTA and CDR2 is FQGNSA in the germline V gene. CDR3 bases: TGTGCCAGCAGCTTAGGATACACTGAAGCTTTCTTT. Protein: CASSLGYTEAFF.

The V call is TRBV29-1, the J call TRBJ2-3, with 8 bases fitting TRBD2. Germline V gene data show CDR1 as SQVTM and CDR2 as ANQGSEA. The J segment lost 6 bases and the V segment lost 5 bases, leaving 7 bases of the junction unmatched. CDR3 length: 13 amino acids. The CDR3 DNA follows: TGCAGCGTTTACGGGACTAGTCGTGATACGCAGTATTTT. This gives the protein CSVYGTSRDTQYF.

V and J are TRBV9 and TRBJ1-2; D gene uncertain. The V and J ends lost 1 base and 9 bases respectively, with 7 bases between them. The CDR3 sequence is 11 residues long. Germline CDR1 SGDLS, CDR2 YYNGEE. The CDR3 DNA reads as TGTGCCAGCAGCGTACTTGGTAGCTACACCTTC. It yields the protein CASSVLGSYTF.

This clone was seen a single time. The V gene is TRBV6-5, the J gene TRBJ2-7; 8 bases line up with TRBD1. CDR3 size: 13 residues. The V segment lost 2 bases and the J segment 4 bases; nucleotides outside the gene matches: 1. Germline loops: CDR1 MNHEY, CDR2 SVGAGI. The CDR3 nucleotides read TGTGCCAGCAGTTACCAGGGGGCATACGAGCAGTACTTC. This gives the protein CASSYQGAYEQYF.

The chain joins TRBV7-8 to TRBJ2-2; TRBD2 matches 11 bases. This CDR3 spans 18 amino acids. V lost 4 bases and J lost 0; bases outside the gene matches: 7. Germline V CDR1 and CDR2: SGHVS, FQNEAQ. This chain's CDR3 is CASSSLLAGGPNTGELFF. In nucleotides, the CDR3 is TGTGCCAGCAGCTCCCTCCTAGCGGGGGGACCGAACACCGGGGAGCTGTTTTTT.

V and J are TRBV28 and TRBJ1-2, with D possibly being TRBD1 (6 bases). CDR3 length: 13 amino acids. Looked up from germline, CDR1 is MDHEN and CDR2 is SYDVKM. Trimming left V 4 bases short and J 4 bases short, with 10 bases between. The CDR3 sequence is CASSWSGAYGYTF. CDR3 DNA sequence: TGTGCCAGCAGTTGGTCGGGGGCCTATGGCTACACCTTC.

The chain is built from TRBV19 and TRBJ1-5; D call uncertain. Germline V CDR1 and CDR2: LNHDA, SQIVND (reference sequence). The CDR3 runs 11 residues. Trimming shortened V by 5 bases and J by 9 bases, and 8 bases separated the two germline ends. The CDR3 loop is CASSPLGPQHF. DNA for the CDR3: TGTGCCAGTAGTCCCTTAGGGCCCCAGCATTTT.

This chain links TRBV12-3 or TRBV12-4 with TRBJ2-2, with D unresolved. The V end was cut by 3 bases, the J end by 4 bases, with 6 bases between. This CDR3 has 13 residues. CDR3 sequence: CASSFKFTGELFF. The CDR3 region has the DNA TGTGCCAGCAGTTTTAAGTTCACCGGGGAGCTGTTTTTT.

This clone was counted once. The chain couples TRBV7-8 to TRBJ2-1; the D is unclear. V was shortened by 1 base and J by 3 bases, with 7 bases between the two germline ends. CDR1 is SGHVS, CDR2 FQNEAQ, per germline. The CDR3 is 14 amino acids. CDR3: CASSLVAIYNEQFF. The DNA of the CDR3 is TGTGCCAGCAGCTTAGTTGCAATCTACAATGAGCAGTTCTTC.

This rearrangement joins TRBV28 to TRBJ1-6; D is uncertain. Germline loops: CDR1 MDHEN, CDR2 SYDVKM. Trimming took 2 bases from V and 2 from J, leaving 7 bases between them. The CDR3 is 15 residues long. The CDR3 bases are TGTGCCAGCAGTTTAGTATCCCCCTATAATTCACCCCTCCACTTT. Encoded protein: CASSLVSPYNSPLHF.

The table lists this clone with a few counts. This sequence joins TRBV18 and TRBJ1-1, with D perhaps TRBD1 (6 bases). V was cut by 3 bases and J by 3 bases, with 11 bases left in between. Looked up from germline, CDR1 is KGHSH and CDR2 is LQKENI. The CDR3 extends over 14 amino acids. The CDR3 reads CASSPQGRDTEAFF. The DNA for the CDR3 is TGTGCCAGCTCACCTCAGGGGAGGGACACTGAAGCTTTCTTT.

This clone was picked up a small number of times. The gene calls are TRBV7-8 and TRBJ2-3; D uncertain. Per the germline V gene, CDR1 is SGHVS and CDR2 is FQNEAQ. The CDR3 has 14 amino acids. Trimming took off 1 base at V and 6 bases at J, with 11 bases between the two ends. CDR3 loop: CASSLDGPLDTQYF. CDR3 DNA sequence: TGTGCCAGCAGCTTAGACGGCCCGTTGGATACGCAGTATTTT.

The J gene is TRBJ2-7, the V gene TRBV7-3, with TRBD1 matching 9 bases. The trim removed 5 bases at V and 5 bases at J, leaving 7 bases unmatched. CDR3 length equals 14 residues. CDR1 is SGHTA and CDR2 is FQGTGA in the germline V gene. The CDR3 bases are TGTGCCAGCAGCCGTGGGACAGGGATGAACGAGCAGTACTTC. It encodes CASSRGTGMNEQYF.

Only one count was recorded for this clone. V gene TRBV6-1 combines with J gene TRBJ1-2; 9 bases agree with TRBD1. The length of the CDR3 is 16 residues. The germline CDR1 and CDR2 sequences are MNHNS and SASEGT. Trimming at V came to 1 base and at J to 10 bases, leaving 13 bases not matched to a gene. The CDR3 sequence is CASSEEGTTGGLPYTF. Written as DNA, the CDR3 is TGTGCCAGCAGTGAAGAAGGGACCACAGGGGGCCTCCCCTACACCTTC.

Here the CDR3 reads CASSPPGDRFSNQPQHF. As DNA, the CDR3 is TGTGCCAGCAGCCCACCAGGGGACAGGTTCAGCAATCAGCCCCAGCATTTT. This chain connects TRBV7-2 to TRBJ1-5; 8 bases are a match to TRBD1. Germline V gene lookup returns CDR1 SGHTA and CDR2 FQGNSA. V lost 5 bases, J lost 1 base, and 10 bases stayed unmatched. CDR3 size: 17 residues.

The CDR3 loop is CASSRVSETQYF. The CDR3, as DNA: TGTGCCAGCAGCCGCGTGTCGGAGACCCAGTACTTC. V gene TRBV14 combines with J gene TRBJ2-5; D unclear. V was pared by 4 bases and J by 5 bases, with 8 bases between. The CDR3 is 12 residues long. CDR1 is SGHDN and CDR2 is FVKESK in the germline V gene.

The V and J genes are TRBV5-4 and TRBJ2-7, with D maybe TRBD2 (6 bases). The CDR3 runs 15 residues. Trimming stripped 1 base from V and 3 bases from J, with 14 bases between. Germline V gene lookup returns CDR1 SGHNT and CDR2 YYREEE (reference sequence). The CDR3 region is CASSLSLGGIYEQYF. The CDR3 DNA follows: TGTGCCAGCAGCTTGTCACTTGGGGGGATCTACGAGCAGTACTTC.

J is TRBJ2-7 and V is TRBV10-3; 7 positions agree with TRBD1. J lost 2 bases, V lost 10 bases, and 5 bases had no gene match. The CDR3 totals 12 residues. Germline CDR1 and CDR2: ENHRY and SYGVKD. The DNA for the CDR3 is TGTGCCACGAGGGACAGCACCTACGAGCAGTACTTC. Translation gives CATRDSTYEQYF.

Concerning this clone: The junction shows a germline mismatch at one end, possibly a read error. The rearrangement uses TRBV19 and TRBJ1-4; no clear D gene. Germline V CDR1 and CDR2: LNHDA, SQIVND (reference sequence). CDR3 size: 11 residues. For the CDR3, the DNA is TGTGCCAGTAGTAATTTGGGCAGAAGGGCATTT. This gives the protein CASSNLGRRAF.

V is TRBV28 and J is TRBJ1-1, with D possibly being TRBD1 (5 bases). The CDR3 runs to 14 residues. The V gene's germline CDR1 is MDHEN and CDR2 SYDVKM. V lost 5 bases, J lost 3 bases, and 13 bases lay in between. CDR3 DNA sequence: TGTGCCAGCAGTCCCTCGGGACGGTACACTGAAGCTTTCTTT. It is translated as CASSPSGRYTEAFF. Full variable domain (remainder filled in from reference TRBV28 and TRBJ1-1): DVKVTQSSRYLVKRTGEKVFLECVQDMDHENMFWYRQDPGLGLRLIYFSYDVKMKEKGDIPEGYSVSREKKERFSLILESASTNQTSMYLCASSPSGRYTEAFFGQGTRLTVV.

The chain employs TRBV3-1 (or the pseudogene TRBV3-2) and TRBJ1-5, with D unclear. V lost 1 base to trimming and J lost 4 bases, with 8 bases between them. The CDR3 is made up of 14 amino acids. Germline assignment: CDR1 LGHDT and CDR2 YNNKEL (reference sequence). CDR3 DNA: TGTGCCAGCAGCCAAGTTCGCGGGAATCAGCCCCAGCATTTT. Protein: CASSQVRGNQPQHF.

This chain links TRBV12-3 or TRBV12-4 with TRBJ1-3; D is ambiguous. V gave up 6 bases and J gave up 5 bases, with 11 bases separating them. The CDR3 contains 13 residues. Here the CDR3 DNA reads TGTGCCAGCAGAAAAGCCGTTCGAAACACCATATATTTT. Its protein is CASRKAVRNTIYF.

The CDR3 nucleotides are TGTGCCAGCAGTGACCAATTCCGGGGCCCCTATGGCTACACCTTC. This translates into CASSDQFRGPYGYTF. This chain connects TRBV27 to TRBJ1-2, with D maybe TRBD1 (5 bases). V dropped 5 bases and J dropped 4 bases, with 17 bases sitting between them. The CDR3 length is 15 residues. CDR1 MNHEY and CDR2 SMNVEV come from the germline V gene (reference sequence).

This clone appeared a few times. The chain joins TRBV4-3 to TRBJ1-5, with D unclear. Germline values: CDR1 LGHNA, CDR2 YSLEER. V dropped 0 bases and J dropped 3 bases, with 9 bases sitting between them. This CDR3 comprises 15 residues. The CDR3 DNA follows: TGCGCCAGCAGCCAAGATTTGAGTTTCAATCAGCCCCAGCATTTT. Encoded protein: CASSQDLSFNQPQHF.

The chain links TRBV10-2 to TRBJ2-1, with 9 bases fitting TRBD2. Germline V gene lookup returns CDR1 WSHSY and CDR2 SAAADI. Trimming cost V 5 bases and J 6 bases; bases outside gene matches: 5. The CDR3 is 14 amino acids. The CDR3 DNA follows: TGCGCCAGCAGTTTAGGACTAGCGATCAATGAGCAGTTCTTC. This encodes CASSLGLAINEQFF.

The gene calls are TRBV19 and TRBJ1-3, with D unclear. The ends were cut back, 3 bases at V and 0 bases at J, with 9 bases in the middle. The germline V gene encodes CDR1 LNHDA and CDR2 SQIVND (reference sequence). This CDR3 is built from 15 residues. The CDR3 protein is CASSILDYSGNTIYF. In DNA, the CDR3 is TGTGCCAGTAGTATTCTCGATTACTCTGGAAACACCATATATTTT.